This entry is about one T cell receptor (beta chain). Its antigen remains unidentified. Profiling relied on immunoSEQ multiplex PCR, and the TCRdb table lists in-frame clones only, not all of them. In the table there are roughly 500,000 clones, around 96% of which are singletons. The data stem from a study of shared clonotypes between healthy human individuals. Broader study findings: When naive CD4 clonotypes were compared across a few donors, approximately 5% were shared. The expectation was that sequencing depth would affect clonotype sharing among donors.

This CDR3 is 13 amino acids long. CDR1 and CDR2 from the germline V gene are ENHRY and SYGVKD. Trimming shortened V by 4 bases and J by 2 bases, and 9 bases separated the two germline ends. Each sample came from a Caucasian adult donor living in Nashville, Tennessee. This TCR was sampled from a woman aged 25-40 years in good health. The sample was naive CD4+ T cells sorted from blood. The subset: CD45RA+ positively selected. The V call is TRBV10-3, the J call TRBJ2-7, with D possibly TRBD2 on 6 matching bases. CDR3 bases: TGTGCCATCAGTGGCCGGGAGCCCTACGAGCAGTACTTC. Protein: CAISGREPYEQYF.